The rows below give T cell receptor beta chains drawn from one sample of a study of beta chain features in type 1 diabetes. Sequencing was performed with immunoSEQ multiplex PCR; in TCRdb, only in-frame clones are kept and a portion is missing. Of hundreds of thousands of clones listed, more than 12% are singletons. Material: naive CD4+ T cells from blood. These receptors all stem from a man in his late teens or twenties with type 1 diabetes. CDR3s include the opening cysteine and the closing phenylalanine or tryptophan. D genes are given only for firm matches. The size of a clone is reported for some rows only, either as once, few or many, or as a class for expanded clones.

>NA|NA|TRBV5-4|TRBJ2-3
TGTGCCAGCACCTCTGATTCCAGGGCGGATACGCAGTATTTT
CASTSDSRADTQYF
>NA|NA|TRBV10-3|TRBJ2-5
TGTGCCATCAAGGAGACTAGTCAAGAGACCCAGTACTTC
CAIKETSQETQYF
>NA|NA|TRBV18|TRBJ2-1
TGTGCCAGCTCATCCCGGCCGGGGGAGTACAATGAGCAGTTCTTC
CASSSRPGEYNEQFF
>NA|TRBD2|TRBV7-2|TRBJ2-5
TGTGCCAGCAGCCTGATTCCGGGACTAGCTATGGAGACCCAGTACTTC
CASSLIPGLAMETQYF
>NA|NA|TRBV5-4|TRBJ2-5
TGTGCCAGCAGCGTCCGGAACCAAGAGACCCAGTACTTC
CASSVRNQETQYF
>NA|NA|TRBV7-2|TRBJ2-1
TGTGCCAGCAGCTTAGCTAAACACTACAATGAGCAGTTCTTC
CASSLAKHYNEQFF
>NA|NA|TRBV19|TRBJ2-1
TGTGCCAGTAGCGGGAGCGTCTCCTACAATGAGCAGTTCTTC
CASSGSVSYNEQFF
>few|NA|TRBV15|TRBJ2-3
TGTGCCACCAGCAGAGATTACGCGGGGCTCACAGATACGCAGTATTTT
CATSRDYAGLTDTQYF
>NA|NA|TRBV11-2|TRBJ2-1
TGTGCCAGCAGCCCGCCCCGGGGCAATGAGCAGTTCTTC
CASSPPRGNEQFF
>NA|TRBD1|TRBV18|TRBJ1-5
TGTGCCAGCTCACCACGAGGACAGGGAGGACAGCCCCAGCATTTT
CASSPRGQGGQPQHF
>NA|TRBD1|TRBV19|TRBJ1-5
TGTGCCAGCACCGAGACCCAGGGGGCTGGCAATCAGCCCCAGCATTTT
CASTETQGAGNQPQHF
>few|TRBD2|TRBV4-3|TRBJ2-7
TGCGCCAGCAGCCAAGAACTAGCGGGGGATGACGAGCAGTACTTC
CASSQELAGDDEQYF
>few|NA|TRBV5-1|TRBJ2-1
TGCGCCAGCAGCTTGCGAGGGGGGAATGAGCAGTTCTTC
CASSLRGGNEQFF
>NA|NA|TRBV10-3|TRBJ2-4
TGTGCCATCAGTGGTCCAGACAAAAACATTCAGTACTTC
CAISGPDKNIQYF
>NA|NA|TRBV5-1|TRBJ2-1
TGCGCCAGCAGCTCGGGGTCACGATGGGGCAATGAGCAGTTCTTC
CASSSGSRWGNEQFF
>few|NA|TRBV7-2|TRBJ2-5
TGTGCCAGCAGCTTTTTTATGGAGACCCAGTACTTC
CASSFFMETQYF
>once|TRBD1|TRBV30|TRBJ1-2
TGTGCCTGGAGGGGCCCGGGACAGGGGATGGGAGGCTACACCTTC
CAWRGPGQGMGGYTF
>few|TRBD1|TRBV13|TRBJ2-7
TGTGCCAGCAGCACAATACCGGGACAGATGAGGGAATCCTACGAGCAGTACTTC
CASSTIPGQMRESYEQYF
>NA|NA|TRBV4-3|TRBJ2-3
TGCGCCAGCAGCCAAGATTGGCAGGGGACAGATACGCAGTATTTT
CASSQDWQGTDTQYF
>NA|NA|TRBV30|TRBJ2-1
TGTGCCTGGAACAGAGAATTAGATAATGAGCAGTTCTTC
CAWNRELDNEQFF
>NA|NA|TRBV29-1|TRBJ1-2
TGCAGCGTTGAAGACAGCGCGGAGGCCTATGGCTACACCTTC
CSVEDSAEAYGYTF
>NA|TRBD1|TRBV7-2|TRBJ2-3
TGTGCCAGCAGCTTACGGGGGCAGGGGGCCGGCACAGATACGCAGTATTTT
CASSLRGQGAGTDTQYF
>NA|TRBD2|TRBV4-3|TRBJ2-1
TGCGCCAGCAGTTTCACCCGGGGGGGTTTCAATGAGCAGTTCTTC
CASSFTRGGFNEQFF
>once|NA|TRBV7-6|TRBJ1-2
TGTGCCAGCAGCTTCACAGGGCAACCTAACTATGGCTACACCTTC
CASSFTGQPNYGYTF
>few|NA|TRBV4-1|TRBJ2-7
TGCGCCAGCAGCCAAGATGCATCCGGGACATTCTACGAGCAGTACTTC
CASSQDASGTFYEQYF
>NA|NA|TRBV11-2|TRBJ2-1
TGTGCCAGCAGCTTTGATACGGAGCAGTTCTTC
CASSFDTEQFF